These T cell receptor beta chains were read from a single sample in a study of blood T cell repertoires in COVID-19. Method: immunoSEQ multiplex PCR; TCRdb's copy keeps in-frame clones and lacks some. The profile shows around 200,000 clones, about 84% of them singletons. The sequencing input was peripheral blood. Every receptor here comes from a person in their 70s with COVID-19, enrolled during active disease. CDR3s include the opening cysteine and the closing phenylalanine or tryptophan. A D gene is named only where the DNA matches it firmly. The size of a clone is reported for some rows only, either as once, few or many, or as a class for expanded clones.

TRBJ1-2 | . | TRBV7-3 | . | TGTGCCAGCAGCCGAGCGGGAACGGACAGAGCCTATGGCTACACCTTC | CASSRAGTDRAYGYTF
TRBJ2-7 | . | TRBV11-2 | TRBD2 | TGTGCCAGCAGCCAAACAATCAAGACTAGCGGCGCCTACGAGCAGTACTTC | CASSQTIKTSGAYEQYF
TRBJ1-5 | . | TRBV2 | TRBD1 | TGTGCCAGCAGTGTAGGGGGCGATCAGCCCCAGCATTTT | CASSVGGDQPQHF
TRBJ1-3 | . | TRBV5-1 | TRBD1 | TGCGCCAGCAGCTTGGGTACAGGGGGCCTTGGAAACACCATATATTTT | CASSLGTGGLGNTIYF
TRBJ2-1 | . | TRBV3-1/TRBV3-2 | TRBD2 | TGTGCCAGCAGCCAGGTCCCGGCGGGAGTGGTCCCCAATGAGCAGTTCTTC | CASSQVPAGVVPNEQFF
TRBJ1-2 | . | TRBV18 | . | TGTGCCAGCTCGAGCGCCCAGGGTTATGGCTACACCTTC | CASSSAQGYGYTF
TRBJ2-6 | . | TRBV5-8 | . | TGTGCCAGCAGCCTCGGACAGATCTTCTCTGGGGCCAACGTCCTGACTTTC | CASSLGQIFSGANVLTF
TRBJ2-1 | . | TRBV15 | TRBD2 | TGTGCCACCAGCAGCGGGCTAGCGGGGGGGCCTTTTGAGCAGTTCTTC | CATSSGLAGGPFEQFF
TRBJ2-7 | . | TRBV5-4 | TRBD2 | TGTGCCAGCAGCATTAGCGGGGGGTTCGACGAGCAGTACTTC | CASSISGGFDEQYF
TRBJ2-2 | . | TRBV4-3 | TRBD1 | TGCGCCAGCAGCCAAGGGACAGGGCAATTGGCGAACACCGGGGAGCTGTTTTTT | CASSQGTGQLANTGELFF
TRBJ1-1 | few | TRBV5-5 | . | TGTGCCAGCAGCTTGGTCGCGCGGCACGTGGAAGCTTTCTTT | CASSLVARHVEAFF
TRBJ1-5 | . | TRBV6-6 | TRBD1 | TGTGCCAGCAGGAGGGGACAGGGGAATCAGCCCCAGCATTTT | CASRRGQGNQPQHF
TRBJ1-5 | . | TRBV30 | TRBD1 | TGTGCCTGGAGTACAGGGGGCCTCAATCAGCCCCAGCATTTT | CAWSTGGLNQPQHF
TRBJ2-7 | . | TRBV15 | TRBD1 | TGTGCCACCAGACAGGGGGCGCGGTCGGCCGAGCAGTACTTC | CATRQGARSAEQYF
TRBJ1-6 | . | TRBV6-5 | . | TGTGCCAGCAGGCCCAACCTTCAAGCTTCACCCCTCCACTTT | CASRPNLQASPLHF
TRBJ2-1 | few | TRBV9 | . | TGTGCCAGCAGCGTAGGGCACAATGAGCAGTTCTTC | CASSVGHNEQFF
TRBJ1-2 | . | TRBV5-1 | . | TGCGCCAGCAGCTTGCCTGACATAGGCTATGGCTACACCTTC | CASSLPDIGYGYTF
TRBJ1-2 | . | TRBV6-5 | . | TGTGCCAGCACCCCCCGAGGGTTGGATGGCTACACCTTC | CASTPRGLDGYTF
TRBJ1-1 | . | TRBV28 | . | TGTGCCAGCAGTTCATATCCGGGAAGTAACACTGAAGCTTTCTTT | CASSSYPGSNTEAFF
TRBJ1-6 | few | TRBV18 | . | TGTGCCAGCTCGCTTACAGGGAGCGATTCACCCCTCCACTTT | CASSLTGSDSPLHF
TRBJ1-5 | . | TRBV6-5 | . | TGTGCCAGCAGCTCAACTTCAGGGAGCAATCAGCCCCAGCATTTT | CASSSTSGSNQPQHF
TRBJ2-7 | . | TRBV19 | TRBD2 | TGTGCCAGTAGTCCGGGACTAGCATTCTACGAGCAGTACTTC | CASSPGLAFYEQYF
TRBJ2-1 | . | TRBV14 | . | TGTGCCAGCAGCCTCCCGAGTAGTACCTACAATGAGCAGTTCTTC | CASSLPSSTYNEQFF
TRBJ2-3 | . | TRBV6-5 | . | TGTGCCAGCAGTTCTTGGGGCAGGAGCACAGATACGCAGTATTTT | CASSSWGRSTDTQYF
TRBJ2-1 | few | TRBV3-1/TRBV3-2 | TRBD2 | TGTGCCAGCAGCCGGAGCGGGAGGGTCTACAATGAGCAGTTCTTC | CASSRSGRVYNEQFF
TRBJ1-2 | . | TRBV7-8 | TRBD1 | TGTGCCAGCAGCCTAGGGACAGCCCAAAAGATTATCTATGGCTACACCTTC | CASSLGTAQKIIYGYTF
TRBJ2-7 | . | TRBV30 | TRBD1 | TGTGCCTGGAGTAGGACAGGGGTCTACGAGCAGTACTTC | CAWSRTGVYEQYF
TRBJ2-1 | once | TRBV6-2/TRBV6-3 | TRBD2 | TGTGCCAGCAGGCCTCGCTCTAGCGGGAGGGACCTCTACAATGAGCAGTTCTTC | CASRPRSSGRDLYNEQFF
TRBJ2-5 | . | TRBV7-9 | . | TGTGCCAGCGGCCCCGAGACCCAGTACTTC | CASGPETQYF
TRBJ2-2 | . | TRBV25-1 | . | TGTGCCAGCAGTGATCTGTTGCCCGGTCCCGGGGAGCTGTTTTTT | CASSDLLPGPGELFF
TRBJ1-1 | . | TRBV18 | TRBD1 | TGTGCCAGCTCCCGGACAGGGAACACTGAAGCTTTCTTT | CASSRTGNTEAFF
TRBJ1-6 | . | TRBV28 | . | TGTGCCAGCAGCCCTGAAGCGGGCCCAACTTCACCCCTCCACTTT | CASSPEAGPTSPLHF
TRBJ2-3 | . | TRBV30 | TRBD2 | TGTGCCTGGAGTGCGTCTAGCGGGAGTGGGGATACGCAGTATTTT | CAWSASSGSGDTQYF